A selection of T cell receptor beta chains follows, all from one sample in a study of monozygotic twins with cystic fibrosis. This table comes from immunoSEQ multiplex PCR, and its TCRdb copy is limited to in-frame clones, with some not included. The sample lists tens of thousands of clones, approximately 96% seen once, with 2.7% in the top ten. The source material was blood. The receptors were sampled from a girl aged 2-10 years with cystic fibrosis. The CDR3 runs from the conserved cysteine through the conserved F or W. The order of the fields is CDR3 DNA, CDR3 protein, V gene, clone size, D gene, J gene. D genes are given only for firm matches. Clone size is not always given. Where it is, it says once, few, many or a class for expanded clones.

CDR3 DNA: TGTGCCAGCAGCCCCGGGGGTGAGCAGTTCTTC
CDR3 protein: CASSPGGEQFF
V gene: TRBV6-5
clone size: once
D gene: .
J gene: TRBJ2-1

CDR3 DNA: TGTGCCAGCAGCGCGGACAGGGGTAATGGCTACACCTTC
CDR3 protein: CASSADRGNGYTF
V gene: TRBV5-6
clone size: .
D gene: TRBD1
J gene: TRBJ1-2

CDR3 DNA: TGCGCCAGCTTTGAGACAGGGGGCAAAGGCTACACCTTC
CDR3 protein: CASFETGGKGYTF
V gene: TRBV5-1
clone size: few
D gene: TRBD1
J gene: TRBJ1-2

CDR3 DNA: TGTGCCAGTACATTGGGCCCCGGCTACACCTTC
CDR3 protein: CASTLGPGYTF
V gene: TRBV19
clone size: .
D gene: .
J gene: TRBJ1-2

CDR3 DNA: TGTGCCTCCGGGACGGACTCAACTAATGAAAAACTGTTTTTT
CDR3 protein: CASGTDSTNEKLFF
V gene: TRBV28
clone size: .
D gene: .
J gene: TRBJ1-4

CDR3 DNA: TGTGCCAGCAGCGAACCCGGGTCGAGCTCCTACGAGCAGTACTTC
CDR3 protein: CASSEPGSSSYEQYF
V gene: TRBV25-1
clone size: .
D gene: .
J gene: TRBJ2-7

CDR3 DNA: TGTGCCAGCAGCGTAGGTTCAGGGAGCTACGAGCAGTACTTC
CDR3 protein: CASSVGSGSYEQYF
V gene: TRBV9
clone size: .
D gene: .
J gene: TRBJ2-7

CDR3 DNA: TGCAGCGTTGGGGAATACACTGAAGCTTTCTTT
CDR3 protein: CSVGEYTEAFF
V gene: TRBV29-1
clone size: .
D gene: .
J gene: TRBJ1-1

CDR3 DNA: TGTGCCAGCAGTGAATGGACAGGGCGGGCCTACGAGCAGTACTTC
CDR3 protein: CASSEWTGRAYEQYF
V gene: TRBV6-1
clone size: once
D gene: TRBD1
J gene: TRBJ2-7

CDR3 DNA: TGTGCCAGCAGCGCATTTCTTGACAATGAGCAGTTCTTC
CDR3 protein: CASSAFLDNEQFF
V gene: TRBV11-2
clone size: .
D gene: .
J gene: TRBJ2-1